The sequence of this T cell receptor beta chain was determined in a study of T-cell memory formation after mild COVID-19. Study summary: The two donors had largely donor-specific TCR clusters. Points from the study as a whole: The pre-infection memory compartment contained some responding clones, suggesting cross-reactive memory joined.

With regard to this clonotype: As yet, its antigen is unknown.

MiXCR, applied by TCRdb to the 5' RACE reads, yields one record per CDR3 protein. The sample includes some 440,000 distinct CDR3 sequences, around a quarter of them seen just once. V shed 6 bases and J shed 3 bases, with 8 bases lying between them. The CDR3 sequence is 12 residues long. Germline lookup yields CDR1 SNHLY and CDR2 FYNNEI. This clonotype was obtained from an adult woman who had mild COVID-19 (a few samples of this study predate the infection). Cell type and time point are not known. Sequenced material: PBMCs or a T cell subset sorted from them (not recorded which). The V gene is TRBV2, the J gene TRBJ1-1; D remains unclear. As DNA, the CDR3 is TGTGCCAGCAGACTCTTGGACACTGAAGCTTTCTTT. Its translation is CASRLLDTEAFF.